The entry below describes one TCR beta chain. The antigen this receptor binds is unknown. Base qualities are not at hand, and no much larger clone is one base apart. Measured from the cysteine to the phenylalanine, the CDR3 is 16 residues long. The read is trimmed to its CDR3 DNA, 48 bases read in frame from base 1. The trim is 0 bases for V and 0 bases for J, with a gap of 12 bases between the germline ends. Looking up the germline V gene yields CDR1 KGHSH and CDR2 LQKENI. These data belong to a study of blood T cell repertoires in COVID-19 (TCRdb year 2020). With regard to the full study: Samples from collaborators originated in the United States, Italy and Spain and spanned both the acute and convalescent phases of COVID-19. Samples came from the ongoing ImmuneRACE study (first 160 participants) plus 1,254 subjects from 6 global collaborators. Where available, HLA class I and class II types were taken from metadata supplied by the sample provider and were not determined by assay-based typing. Sample metadata almost always included a de-identified subject ID, COVID-19 status, age in years and sex. The repertoires were released in a freely available public database meant as a resource for research on the immune response to SARS-CoV-2. Deeply sampled blood TCRbeta repertoires from subjects exposed to, actively infected with, or recovered from COVID-19 were included in the dataset. The prospective study material was composed of cDNA or gDNA derived from T cells, B-cell-depleted T cells, or PBMCs.

What the work shows at the level of the full study, not this receptor alone: Clinical and demographic metadata were provided uncurated, with the amount varying by source and participant.

Each collaborating institution followed its own protocols to collect whole blood in K2EDTA tubes. For TCRbeta analysis, collaborators shipped samples as frozen whole blood, isolated PBMCs, or DNA extracted from either of those sample types. TCRbeta CDR3 regions were amplified from genomic DNA by means of the immunoSEQ Assay, a bias-controlled multiplex PCR. On the authors' methods: Within the assay, amplification of reference gene primers was used to estimate how many nucleated cells each sample contained. To quantify the absolute abundance of each unique TCRbeta CDR3 rearrangement, sequence reads were collapsed and filtered. For each sample, productive Simpson clonality was calculated by taking the square root of Simpson's diversity index across productive rearrangements. TCRdb took over this immuneACCESS table, retaining in-frame rearrangements with V and J assigned. Such tables are incomplete; in checked studies, under half of the missing clones stem from an unresolved V gene, and the remainder is unexplained. D and trimming come from the DNA, and the V and J calls and clone size come from that table. The sample data list 200,000 or so clones, and roughly 82% of these were observed just once. Roughly 13% of the sample comes from the top ten.

The sequence was collected from a human donor in a cohort sampled during active COVID-19. The chain is made from TRBV18 and TRBJ2-7; a tentative D call is TRBD2 (5 bases match). Input material: peripheral blood. CDR3 sequence: CASSPPSARSSYEQYF. The base sequence is TGTGCCAGCTCACCACCTAGCGCCCGGAGCTCCTACGAGCAGTACTTC.